This TCR beta chain came from a study of patients and donors after allogeneic stem cell transplantation. Germline V gene lookup returns CDR1 SGHRS and CDR2 YFSETQ. This CDR3 comprises 12 residues. Trimming at V came to 7 bases and at J to 4 bases, leaving 5 bases not matched to a gene. TCRdb recomputed calls from the RT-PCR reads with MiXCR, one row per CDR3 protein. Altogether about 24,000 distinct CDR3 sequences are present, 35% to 45% being singletons, with the ten largest covering over 70%. V gene TRBV5-1 combines with J gene TRBJ2-7; TRBD2 matches 7 bases. The receptor's source is a human donor who was either an allogeneic HSCT recipient or a stem cell or donor lymphocyte infusion donor (not recorded which). It is not recorded whose cells these are; they may come from a transplant donor. The sample taken for sequencing was blood, either unsorted or a sorted T cell fraction (not recorded which). The CDR3 is CASSAGVYEQYF. DNA for the CDR3: TGCGCCAGCTCGGCGGGAGTTTACGAGCAGTACTTC.